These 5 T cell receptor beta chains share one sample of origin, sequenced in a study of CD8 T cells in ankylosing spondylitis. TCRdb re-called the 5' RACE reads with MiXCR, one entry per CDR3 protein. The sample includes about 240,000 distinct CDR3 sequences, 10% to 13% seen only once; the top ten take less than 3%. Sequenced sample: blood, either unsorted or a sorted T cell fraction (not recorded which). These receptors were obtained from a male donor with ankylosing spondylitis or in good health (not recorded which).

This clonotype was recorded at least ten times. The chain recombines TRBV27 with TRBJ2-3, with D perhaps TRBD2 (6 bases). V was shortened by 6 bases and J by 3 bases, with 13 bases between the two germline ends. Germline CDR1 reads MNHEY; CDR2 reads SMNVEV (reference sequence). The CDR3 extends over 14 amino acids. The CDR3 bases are TGTGCCAGCAGCCCCGCTGGGGGGACAGATACGCAGTATTTT. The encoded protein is CASSPAGGTDTQYF.

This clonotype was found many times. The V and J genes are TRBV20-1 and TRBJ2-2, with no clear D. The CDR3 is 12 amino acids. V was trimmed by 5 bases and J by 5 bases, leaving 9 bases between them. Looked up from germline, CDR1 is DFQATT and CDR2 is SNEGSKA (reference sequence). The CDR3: CSAARGTGELFF. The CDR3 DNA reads TGCAGTGCTGCCCGTGGTACCGGGGAGCTGTTTTTT.

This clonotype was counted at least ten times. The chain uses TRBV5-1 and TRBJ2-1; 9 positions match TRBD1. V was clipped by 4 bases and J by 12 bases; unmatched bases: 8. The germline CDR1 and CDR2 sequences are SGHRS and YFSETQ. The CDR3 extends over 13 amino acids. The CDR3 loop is CASSKTGGNVQFF. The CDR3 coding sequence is TGCGCCAGCAGCAAAACAGGGGGCAACGTGCAGTTCTTC.

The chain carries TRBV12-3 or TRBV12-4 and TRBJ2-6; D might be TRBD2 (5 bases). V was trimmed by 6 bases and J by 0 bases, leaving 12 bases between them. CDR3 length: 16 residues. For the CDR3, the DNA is TGTGCCAGCAGGAGCGGACGGAGCTCTGGGGCCAACGTCCTGACTTTC. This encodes CASRSGRSSGANVLTF.

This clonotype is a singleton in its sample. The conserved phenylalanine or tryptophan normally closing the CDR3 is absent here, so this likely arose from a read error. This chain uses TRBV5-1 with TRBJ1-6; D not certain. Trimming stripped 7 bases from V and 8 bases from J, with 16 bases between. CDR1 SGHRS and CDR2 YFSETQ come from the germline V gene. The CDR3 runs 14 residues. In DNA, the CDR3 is TGCGCCAGCCTCATTGGAGGCGAGGATTCACCCCTCCACTCT. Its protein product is CASLIGGEDSPLHS.